The entry below describes one T cell receptor (beta chain). This clonotype has more than one count but fewer than ten. Its target antigen remains unknown. Base qualities are missing; no much larger clone stands one base away. This sample was included in a study of T-cell memory formation after mild COVID-19 (dated by TCRdb to the early 2020s). With regard to the full study: TCR sequence clusters from the two donors were found to be largely donor specific. The cohort comprised two young, previously healthy adult volunteers, one female and one male. In a couple of donors, T-cell clones that expanded and contracted after mild COVID-19 were tracked by sequencing TCRalpha and TCRbeta repertoires over time. Results the study describes overall, beyond this receptor: Whether the second-wave clones peaking on day 37 were SARS-CoV-2 specific was not confirmed. Only a couple of mild cases were covered by the study, and larger cohorts that include severe cases with pre-infection samples were considered necessary. Balanced CD4/CD8 phenotypes were observed for clones contracting from day 15 to 85, whereas a bias towards CD4+ was observed for a second wave of clones expanding from day 15 to 37. Some responding clones were found in pre-infection memory, which suggests that pre-existing cross-reactive memory T cells took part in the SARS-CoV-2 response. Contracting CD4+ clones appeared mostly in the CM and EM memory subsets, whereas CD8+ clones were enriched in EMRA.

Inclusive of the bounding cysteine and phenylalanine, the CDR3 is 12 residues long. Only the CDR3 portion is preserved as DNA: 36 bases, with reading frame beginning at the first base. According to the germline V gene, CDR1 reads SGHDN and CDR2 reads FVKESK. V loses 5 bases, J loses 8 bases, and the germline ends lie 10 bases apart. Sequencing instrument: Illumina NovaSeq 6000. TCRalpha and TCRbeta cDNA libraries were built by 5'RACE with constant-segment primers, adding sample barcodes and unique molecular identifiers. Trizol reagent was used to extract RNA from every sample. Amplification of the libraries took two PCR steps, and the second step added a second sample barcode plus Illumina TruSeq adapters. Sequencing of the libraries was done on an Illumina NovaSeq, producing 2 x 150 bp paired-end reads. For the original study's pipeline: Demultiplexing of reads and collapsing into UMI-guided consensus sequences were performed with migec v1.2.7. Using mixcr v2.1.11, the UMI consensuses were aligned to TRA and TRB V and J templates and assembled into clonotypes. Clonotypes were classified as expanded or contracted when called significant by both edgeR and NoisET, with noise models trained on biological replicates. For edgeR calls, the thresholds were a false discovery rate-adjusted p below 0.01 and a log2 fold-change of 1. As an exploratory analysis of dynamics, max-normalized trajectories of the 1000 most abundant clonotypes were examined with PCA combined with hierarchical clustering. The CD4 or CD8 phenotype of responding clones was assigned using the separately sequenced CD4+ and CD8+ repertoires. The public reads were quality trimmed at Q25 with fastp and then assembled into clones with MiXCR by TCRdb, keeping productive beta chains. A single entry per CDR3 protein holds the most common genes and DNA from its merged rows. TCRdb, rather than the study authors, made the V and J calls. The sample table holds some 320,000 distinct CDR3 sequences, of which approximately 14% were seen once. Of the sample, 21% is held by the ten largest clones.

PBMCs were isolated by Ficoll-Paque density gradient centrifugation. The rearranged chain carries TRBV14 and TRBJ2-1, with the D segment identity uncertain. Sequencing was done on a sample of PBMCs or a T cell subset sorted from them (not recorded which). The receptor was isolated from a man between 18 and 29 years old who had mild COVID-19 (a few samples of this study predate the infection). The sample titles of this study are shuffled in the database, so cell type and time point are left out; the donor was told from shared clones. DNA sequence: TGTGCCAGCAGCTCAAGTCTCTATGAGCAGTTCTTC. It codes for CASSSSLYEQFF.